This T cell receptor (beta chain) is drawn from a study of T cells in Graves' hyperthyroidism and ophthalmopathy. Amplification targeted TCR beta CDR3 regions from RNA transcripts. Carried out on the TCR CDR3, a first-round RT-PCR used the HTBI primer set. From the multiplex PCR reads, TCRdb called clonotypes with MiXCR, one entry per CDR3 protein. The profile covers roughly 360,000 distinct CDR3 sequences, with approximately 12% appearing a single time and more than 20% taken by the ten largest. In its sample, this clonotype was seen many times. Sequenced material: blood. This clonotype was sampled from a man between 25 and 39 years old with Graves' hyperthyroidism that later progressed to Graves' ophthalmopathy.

DNA of the CDR3: TGTGCCAGCAGTTTAACAGGGAAGACTGAAGCTTTCTTT. It yields the protein CASSLTGKTEAFF. The rearrangement joins TRBV28 to TRBJ1-1; D perhaps matches TRBD1 (6 bases). Trimming removed 2 bases from V and 5 bases from J, with 9 bases in between. The CDR3 is made up of 13 amino acids. Germline V gene lookup returns CDR1 MDHEN and CDR2 SYDVKM.